Each of the 8 T cell receptor beta chains below was sequenced from the same sample in a study of blood T cell repertoires in COVID-19. Some clones are missing from TCRdb's copy, which holds only in-frame ones; the method was immunoSEQ multiplex PCR. This table has around 260,000 clones, about 91% appearing once. The specimen sequenced was peripheral blood. These receptors came from a person in their late teens or twenties with COVID-19, enrolled during active disease.

Only one count was recorded for this clone. The chain has TRBV7-9 and TRBJ2-3; 11 bases fit TRBD2. Germline CDR1 reads SEHNR; CDR2 reads FQNEAQ (reference sequence). The J segment lost 0 bases and the V segment lost 6 bases, leaving 5 bases of the junction unmatched. The CDR3 totals 16 residues. The CDR3 coding sequence is TGTGCCAGCAGACCGGGACTAGCGGCTAGCACAGATACGCAGTATTTT. Its protein is CASRPGLAASTDTQYF.

The rearrangement joins TRBV3-1 (or the pseudogene TRBV3-2) to TRBJ2-5; 9 bases fit TRBD2. Germline-derived CDR1 and CDR2 are LGHDT and YNNKEL (reference sequence). Germline trimming cut 5 bases from V and 4 bases from J; bases unmatched to any gene: 14. CDR3 length: 17 amino acids. The CDR3 sequence: CASSSRGGRAGGETQYF. CDR3 nucleotide sequence: TGTGCCAGCAGCTCCCGGGGCGGGAGGGCCGGAGGAGAGACCCAGTACTTC.

The V gene is TRBV30, the J gene TRBJ1-2; TRBD1 matches 7 bases. The CDR3 sequence is 12 residues long. Per the germline V gene, CDR1 is GTSNPN and CDR2 is SVGIG (reference sequence). Trimming removed 5 bases from V and 7 bases from J; junction bases left unmatched: 7. DNA of the CDR3: TGTGCCTGGTACAAACAGGGGTTTGGCTACACCTTC. Its translation is CAWYKQGFGYTF.

This clone appeared a single time. This sequence joins TRBV25-1 and TRBJ1-4; 7 bases are a match to TRBD1. This CDR3 contains 14 residues. The germline gives CDR1 MGHDK, CDR2 SYGVNS. V trimming: 5 bases; J trimming: 6 bases; junction bases outside the gene matches: 6. The CDR3 sequence: CASSRDSVYEKLFF. The CDR3 bases are TGTGCCAGCAGTCGGGACAGCGTTTATGAAAAACTGTTTTTT.

The table lists this clone with a count of one. CDR3 sequence: CASSPAQGLGTEAFF. Here the CDR3 DNA reads TGTGCCAGCAGTCCTGCACAGGGGCTCGGGACTGAAGCTTTCTTT. The chain links TRBV27 to TRBJ1-1; TRBD1 matches at 7 bases. This CDR3 comprises 15 residues. The germline CDR1 and CDR2 sequences are MNHEY and SMNVEV (reference sequence). V dropped 5 bases and J dropped 5; count of bases not matched to a gene: 11.

This chain connects TRBV7-9 to TRBJ1-2; 7 bases match TRBD1. There are 16 residues in the CDR3. The V gene's germline CDR1 is SEHNR and CDR2 FQNEAQ (reference sequence). The ends lost 5 bases at V and 1 base at J; junction bases unmatched: 10. The CDR3 is CASSAAGDSDNYGYTF. As DNA, the CDR3 is TGTGCCAGCAGCGCCGCCGGGGACAGCGATAACTATGGCTACACCTTC.

This clone was detected only once. The gene calls are TRBV6-5 and TRBJ1-5; D remains ambiguous. Trimming left V 8 bases short and J 1 base short, with 12 bases between. The CDR3 spans 14 residues. Germline V gives CDR1 MNHEY, CDR2 SVGAGI. This CDR3 reads CASRTGGSNQPQHF. CDR3 DNA: TGTGCCAGCCGAACGGGTGGCAGCAATCAGCCCCAGCATTTT.

This chain uses TRBV4-2 with TRBJ2-3, with TRBD2 as a possible D gene (6 bases). The V and J ends lost 4 bases and 4 bases respectively, with 12 bases between them. CDR1 and CDR2 (germline): LGHNA, YNFKEQ. The CDR3 extends over 14 amino acids. CDR3 in amino acids: CASSPAPGADTQYF. For the CDR3, the DNA is TGTGCCAGCAGCCCTGCCCCGGGGGCAGATACGCAGTATTTT.